What follows is one T cell receptor (beta chain) and its context. A read error may produce the germline difference seen at one junction end. This sample was taken from a study of cytomegalovirus exposure and HLA in healthy donors. The study ran its PCR with 60 Vbeta and 13 Jbeta primers. TCRdb's table, derived via immunoSEQ multiplex PCR, lists solely in-frame clones and lacks some. Of 150,000 to 180,000 clones listed, about 70% are singletons. Germline lookup yields CDR1 MNHEY and CDR2 SMNVEV (reference sequence). The CDR3 extends over 17 amino acids. The receptor's source is a man aged 18 to 35 in good health and CMV-seronegative. This sequence joins TRBV27 and TRBJ2-6; 7 bases are a match to TRBD2. The specimen sequenced was PBMCs. The CDR3 DNA reads TGTGCCAGCAGTTTCCTGTACCGGGAGGTAAAGGCCAACGGCCTGACTTTC. Its protein product is CASSFLYREVKANGLTF.